The T cell receptor (beta chain) described here comes from a study of regulatory T cells in long-lasting Graves disease (dated by TCRdb to the early 2020s). For context, the study as a whole: Newly diagnosed Graves' disease patients had taken antithyroid drugs for less than 3 months. The study took place in China and was registered as a clinical trial. Persistent Graves' disease patients were compared with newly diagnosed Graves' disease patients by peripheral blood TCR sequencing and RNA sequencing. A total of 35 or so samples underwent TCR sequencing: about 13 from persistent and around 20 from newly diagnosed Graves' disease patients. Paper-wide results and their limitations: Sequencing and analysis were limited to the TCR beta chain. Compared with newly diagnosed patients, patients with persistent Graves' disease had lower TCR Shannon entropy and fewer highly expanded clones, which suggests clonal expansion. TRBV28, TRBJ1-2 and TRBJ2-5 were preferentially used in persistent disease, while TRBV20-1 and TRBJ2-1 were favored in newly diagnosed disease. The authors acknowledged the small sample size as a limitation that may reduce accuracy. A larger number of public clonotypes was shared among persistent patients (about 2,700) than among newly diagnosed patients (approximately 1,000). The study examined only peripheral blood because the primary lesion, thyroid tissue, could not be accessed.

In the paper's terms, the time point label means: newly diagnosed GD, antithyroid drugs for less than 3 months. For both TCR sequencing and RNA sequencing, RNA was extracted from PBMCs in TRIzol. The diagnosis of Graves' disease was made according to American Thyroid Association guidelines. Patients were recruited from an endocrinology department in Xi'an, China. From each patient, around 9.3 milliliters of peripheral blood was collected into an EDTA anticoagulant tube. PBMCs were isolated by Ficoll Paque Plus density gradient separation without further T cell sorting. RNA quality was checked with an Agilent 2100 Bioanalyzer and agarose gel, and concentration with a NanoDrop 2000. The CDR3 starts with the cysteine, ends with the phenylalanine, and has 15 residues. The sequence is cut down to CDR3 DNA, 45 bases in frame from base 1. Ends trimmed: V by 4 bases, J by 6 bases; bases unmatched to a gene: 5. The germline V gene specifies SGHRS as CDR1 and YFSETQ as CDR2.

Libraries were constructed by multiplex PCR. Data came from an Illumina HiSeq 4000. To build TCR beta libraries, CDR3 regions were amplified by Arm-PCR using iRepertoire HTBI primers. Before sequencing, the PCR products underwent gel purification. Regarding the original processing steps: Gene usage analysis of CDR3 amino acid clonotypes used the approximately 62 TRBV and about 13 TRBJ segments found across samples. COPE and FqMerger were used to merge filtered high-quality paired reads into contigs. BLAST was used to align contigs to IMGT TRBV, TRBD and TRBJ reference genes, with CDR3 defined following IMGT. Clonotypes above 0.1% frequency were classified as highly expanded clones. Shannon entropy served as the measure of repertoire diversity, while the Gini coefficient captured V-J evenness. A clonotype found in more than one individual was treated as public. Using fastp trimming at Q25 and MiXCR clonotype assembly, TCRdb reanalyzed the public sequencing data and kept in-frame beta chains. Duplicate CDR3 protein sequences are folded into a single record with the most common DNA and genes. Clone size and V and J calls follow TCRdb, not the original study. This sample comprises about 300,000 distinct CDR3 sequences, roughly 18% of them detected only once. Together, the top ten hold less than 40% of the sample.

This clonotype has only a few counts. Its antigen target is currently unknown. The sample holds no much larger clone one base away, and base qualities are not on file. The TCR was taken from a female donor with Graves disease. This sequence uses TRBV5-1 and TRBJ2-2; 11 bases in between match TRBD2. The sequences come from peripheral blood mononuclear cells (PBMCs), collected at new diagnosis, from a patient treated with antithyroid drugs. The nucleotide sequence reads TGCGCCAGCAGCGTTAGCGGGAGGGCCCCCGGGGAGCTGTTTTTT. Its translation reads: CASSVSGRAPGELFF.